This T cell receptor (beta chain) was sequenced in a study of T cells after yellow fever vaccination (dated by TCRdb to 2018 to 2020). Describing the broader study: Libraries from fractions with low cell numbers were prepared with the SMART-Seq v4 Ultra Low Input RNA kit. Two healthy male donors, one aged 18 to 30 and one aged 30 to 40 years, made up the cohort. Bulk PBMC replicates and cell subsets were isolated from blood drawn at multiple timepoints before and after both primary and secondary immunization. To follow T-cell clones before and after both primary and booster YFV17D yellow fever vaccination, bulk TCR alpha and beta repertoires underwent longitudinal sequencing.

Synthesis of TCR cDNA relied on 5'RACE template switching, a step that introduced a universal primer site along with unique molecular identifiers. cDNA synthesis was primed from both the TCR alpha and TCR beta constant segments. Libraries were amplified in two PCR steps, with sample barcodes and sequencing adapters added in the second step. Sequencing of libraries was performed on Illumina HiSeq 2500 (2x100 bp) or NovaSeq (2x150 bp). Concerning the study's data processing: MIGEC was used to demultiplex reads and collapse the reads into UMI consensus sequences, and MiXCR was used for V(D)J alignment. Using edgeR on replicate PBMC samples, clonotypes were called vaccine-responding if FDR was below 0.01 and the log2 fold change was above 5 up to day 15. CD4 or CD8 identity was assigned to each bulk clonotype according to whether the clonotype was present at higher abundance in the sequenced CD4 repertoire or the sequenced CD8 repertoire. In TCRdb, the public reads were trimmed at Q25 with fastp and aligned with MiXCR, with productive beta chains retained. Rows with one shared CDR3 protein collapse into an entry with the most common genes and DNA. TCRdb's processing, not the authors', yielded these V and J calls. For this sample the table gives some 600,000 distinct CDR3 sequences, of which about 12% were detected only once. Jointly, the top ten make up just under 15% of the sample.

Via the germline V gene, CDR1 is SQVTM and CDR2 ANQGSEA. From the cysteine up to the phenylalanine, the CDR3 has a length of 15 residues. Solely the CDR3 DNA is kept, with 45 bases framed from the first base. V loses 0 bases, J loses 4 bases, and the germline ends lie 10 bases apart. The paper as a whole reports these results and caveats: After the booster, most of the clones that had expanded following primary vaccination were detected again (roughly 97% of CD4 and around 88% of CD8), which suggests that memory was broadly maintained. Compared with the primary T-cell response, the secondary T-cell response was faster but weaker, reaching its peak on day 5 rather than on day 15. Computational filtering was required because FACS-sorted repertoires could contain abundant contaminating clonotypes from the bulk population. A small share of clonotypes occurred in both CD4 and CD8 compartments, likely arising from convergent recombination. The study included only a couple of donors, which limits how far the findings can be generalized.

Sample treatment or condition, as interpreted from the label and publication: live attenuated yellow fever vaccine strain. At each blood-draw timepoint, two biological replicates of bulk PBMCs were collected. PBMCs were isolated from peripheral blood using a standard Ficoll-Paque protocol. TriZol was used to extract RNA from bulk PBMCs, from CD4 and CD8 fractions, and from dextramer-positive and dextramer-negative fractions. With regard to this clonotype: The antigen this receptor binds is unknown. Base qualities are missing; no much larger clone stands one base away.

This TCR came from a man younger than 45 who received the YFV17D yellow fever vaccine. Sample: PBMCs, taken on the day of the yellow fever booster vaccination. Here the chain combines TRBV29-1 and TRBJ2-6; the D gene is unclear. The DNA sequence is given as TGCAGCGTTGAAGACCGCCCCCCGGGGGCCAACGTCCTGACTTTC. Its translation is CSVEDRPPGANVLTF. The variable domain in full, with residues beyond the CDR3 obtained from the reference TRBV29-1 and TRBJ2-6 genes, is SAVISQKPSRDICQRGTSLTIQCQVDSQVTMMFWYRQQPGQSLTLIATANQGSEATYESGFVIDKFPISRPNLTFSTLTVSNMSPEDSSIYLCSVEDRPPGANVLTFGAGSRLTVL.